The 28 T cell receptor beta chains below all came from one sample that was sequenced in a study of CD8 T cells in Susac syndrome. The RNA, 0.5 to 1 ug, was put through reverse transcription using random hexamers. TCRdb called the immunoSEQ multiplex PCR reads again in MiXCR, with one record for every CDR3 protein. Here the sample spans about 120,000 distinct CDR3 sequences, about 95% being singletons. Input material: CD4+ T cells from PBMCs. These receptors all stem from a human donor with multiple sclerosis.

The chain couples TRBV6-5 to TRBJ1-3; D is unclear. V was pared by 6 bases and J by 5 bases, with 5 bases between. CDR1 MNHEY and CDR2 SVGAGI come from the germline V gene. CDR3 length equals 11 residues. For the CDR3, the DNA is TGTGCCAGCAGCCGAAGAAACACCATATATTTT. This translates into CASSRRNTIYF.

CDR3 DNA sequence: TGTGCCAGCAGTTCCTTTCAACAGGGTAGAGAGACCCAGTACTTC. Translation: CASSSFQQGRETQYF. The chain recombines TRBV12-3 or TRBV12-4 with TRBJ2-5; the D gene is possibly TRBD1 (6 bases). This CDR3 has 15 residues. Deletions cut 4 bases from V and 4 bases from J, with 16 bases between.

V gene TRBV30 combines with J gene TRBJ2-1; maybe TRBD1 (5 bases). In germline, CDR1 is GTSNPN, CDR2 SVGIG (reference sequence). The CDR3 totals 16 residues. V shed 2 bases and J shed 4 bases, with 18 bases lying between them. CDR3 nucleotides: TGTGCCTGGAGTTTCCCGACAGCTTCTTTTTACAATGAGCAGTTCTTC. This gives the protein CAWSFPTASFYNEQFF. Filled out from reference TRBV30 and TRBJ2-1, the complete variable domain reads SQTIHQWPATLVQPVGSPLSLECTVEGTSNPNLYWYRQAAGRGLQLLFYSVGIGQISSEVPQNLSASRPQDRQFILSSKKLLLSDSGFYLCAWSFPTASFYNEQFFGPGTRLTVL.

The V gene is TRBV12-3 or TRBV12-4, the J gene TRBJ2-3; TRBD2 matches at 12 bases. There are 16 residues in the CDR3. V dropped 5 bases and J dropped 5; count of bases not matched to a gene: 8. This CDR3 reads CASSPKTSGRGDTQYF. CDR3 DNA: TGTGCCAGCAGTCCGAAGACTAGCGGGAGAGGAGATACGCAGTATTTT.

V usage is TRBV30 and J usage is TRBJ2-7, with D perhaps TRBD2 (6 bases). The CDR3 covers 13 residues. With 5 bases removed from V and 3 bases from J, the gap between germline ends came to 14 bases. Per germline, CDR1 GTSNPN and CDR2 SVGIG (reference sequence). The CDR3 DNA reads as TGTGCCTGGTCCGTGGGGGGTATCTACGAGCAGTACTTC. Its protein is CAWSVGGIYEQYF.

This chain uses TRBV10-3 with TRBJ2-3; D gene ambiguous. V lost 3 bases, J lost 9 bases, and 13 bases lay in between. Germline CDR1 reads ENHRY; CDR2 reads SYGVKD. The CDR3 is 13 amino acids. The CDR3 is CAISDGVGGTQYF. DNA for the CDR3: TGTGCCATCAGTGATGGTGTTGGTGGAACGCAGTATTTT.

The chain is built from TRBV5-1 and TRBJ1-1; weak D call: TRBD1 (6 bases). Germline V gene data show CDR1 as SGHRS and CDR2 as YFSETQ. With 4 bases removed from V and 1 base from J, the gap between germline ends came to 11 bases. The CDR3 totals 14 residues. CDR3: CASSIGTTNTEAFF. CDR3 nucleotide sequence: TGCGCCAGCAGCATCGGGACAACGAACACTGAAGCTTTCTTT.

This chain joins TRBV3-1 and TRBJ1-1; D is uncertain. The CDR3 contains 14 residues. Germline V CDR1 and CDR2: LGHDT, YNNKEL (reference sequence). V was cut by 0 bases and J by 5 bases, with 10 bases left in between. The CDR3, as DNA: TGTGCCAGCAGCCAAGAAGCCCCGGGGACTGAAGCTTTCTTT. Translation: CASSQEAPGTEAFF.

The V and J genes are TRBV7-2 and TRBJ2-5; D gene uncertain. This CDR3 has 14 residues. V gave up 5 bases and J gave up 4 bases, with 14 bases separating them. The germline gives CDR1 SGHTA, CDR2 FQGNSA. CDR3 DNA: TGTGCCAGCAGCCCACCCCACTTACCAGAGACCCAGTACTTC. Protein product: CASSPPHLPETQYF.

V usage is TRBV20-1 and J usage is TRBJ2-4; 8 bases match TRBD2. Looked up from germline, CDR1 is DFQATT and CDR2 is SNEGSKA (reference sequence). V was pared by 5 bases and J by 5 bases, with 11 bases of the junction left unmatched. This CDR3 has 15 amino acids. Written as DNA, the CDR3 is TGCAGTGCTGCCCGTGGCGGGAGGTTGGAAAACATTCAGTACTTC. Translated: CSAARGGRLENIQYF.

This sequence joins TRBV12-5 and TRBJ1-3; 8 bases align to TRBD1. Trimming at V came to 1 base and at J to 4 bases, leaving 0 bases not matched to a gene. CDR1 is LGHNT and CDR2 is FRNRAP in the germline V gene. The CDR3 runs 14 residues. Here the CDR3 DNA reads TGTGCTAGTGGTTTGGGGACAGGGGGAAACACCATATATTTT. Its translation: CASGLGTGGNTIYF.

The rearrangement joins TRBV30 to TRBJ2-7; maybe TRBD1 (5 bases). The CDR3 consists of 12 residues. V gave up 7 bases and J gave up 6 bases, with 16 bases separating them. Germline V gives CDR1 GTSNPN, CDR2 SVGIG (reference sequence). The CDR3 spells CALSDTNPEQYF. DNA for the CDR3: TGTGCCTTGTCGGACACGAACCCCGAGCAGTACTTC.

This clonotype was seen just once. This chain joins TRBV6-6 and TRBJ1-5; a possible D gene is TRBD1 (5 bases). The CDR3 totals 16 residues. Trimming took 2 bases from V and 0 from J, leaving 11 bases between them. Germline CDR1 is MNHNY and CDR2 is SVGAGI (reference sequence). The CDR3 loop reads CASSYLTENSNQPQHF. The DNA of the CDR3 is TGTGCCAGCAGTTACCTGACAGAGAATAGCAATCAGCCCCAGCATTTT.

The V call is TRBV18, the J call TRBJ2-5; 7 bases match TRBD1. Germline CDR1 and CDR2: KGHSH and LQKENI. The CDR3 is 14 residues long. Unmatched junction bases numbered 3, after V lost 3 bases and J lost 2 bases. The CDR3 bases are TGTGCCAGCTCACCGGGACAGACTCAAGAGACCCAGTACTTC. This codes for CASSPGQTQETQYF.

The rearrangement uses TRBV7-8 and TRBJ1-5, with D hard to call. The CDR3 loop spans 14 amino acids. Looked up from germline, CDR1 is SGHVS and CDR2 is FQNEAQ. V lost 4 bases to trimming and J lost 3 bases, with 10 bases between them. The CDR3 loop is CASSYRTVNQPQHF. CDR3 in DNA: TGTGCCAGCAGCTACCGGACGGTCAATCAGCCCCAGCATTTT.

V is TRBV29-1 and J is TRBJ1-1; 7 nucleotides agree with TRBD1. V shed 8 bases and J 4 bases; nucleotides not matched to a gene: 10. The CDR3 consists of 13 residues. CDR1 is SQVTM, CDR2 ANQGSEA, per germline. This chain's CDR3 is CSLRRQGGTEAFF. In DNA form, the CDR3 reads TGCAGCCTCCGCAGACAGGGAGGCACTGAAGCTTTCTTT.

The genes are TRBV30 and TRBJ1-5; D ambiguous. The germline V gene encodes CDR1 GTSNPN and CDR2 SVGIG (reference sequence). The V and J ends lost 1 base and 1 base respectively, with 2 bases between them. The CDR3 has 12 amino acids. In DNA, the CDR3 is TGTGCCTGGAGTGACAGCAATCAGCCCCAGCATTTT. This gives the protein CAWSDSNQPQHF. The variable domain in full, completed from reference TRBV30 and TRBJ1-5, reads SQTIHQWPATLVQPVGSPLSLECTVEGTSNPNLYWYRQAAGRGLQLLFYSVGIGQISSEVPQNLSASRPQDRQFILSSKKLLLSDSGFYLCAWSDSNQPQHFGDGTRLSIL.

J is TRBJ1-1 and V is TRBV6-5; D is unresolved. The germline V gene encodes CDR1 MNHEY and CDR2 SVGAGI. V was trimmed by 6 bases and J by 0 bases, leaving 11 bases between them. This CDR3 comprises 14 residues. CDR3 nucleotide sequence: TGTGCCAGCAGAATAACAGCGATGAACACTGAAGCTTTCTTT. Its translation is CASRITAMNTEAFF.

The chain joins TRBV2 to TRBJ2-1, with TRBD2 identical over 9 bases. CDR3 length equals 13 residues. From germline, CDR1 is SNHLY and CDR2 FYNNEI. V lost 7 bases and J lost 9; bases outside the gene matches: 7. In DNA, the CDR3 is TGTGCCAGCAACGGCGGGAGGGCGGGTGAGCAGTTCTTC. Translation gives CASNGGRAGEQFF.

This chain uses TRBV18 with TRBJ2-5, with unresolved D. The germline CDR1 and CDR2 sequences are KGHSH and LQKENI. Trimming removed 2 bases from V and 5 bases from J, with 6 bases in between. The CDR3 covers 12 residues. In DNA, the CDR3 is TGTGCCAGCTCACCATTTGAGGAGACCCAGTACTTC. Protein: CASSPFEETQYF. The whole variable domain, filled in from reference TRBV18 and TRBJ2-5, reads NAGVMQNPRHLVRRRGQEARLRCSPMKGHSHVYWYRQLPEEGLKFMVYLQKENIIDESGMPKERFSAEFPKEGPSILRIQQVVRGDSAAYFCASSPFEETQYFGPGTRLLVL.

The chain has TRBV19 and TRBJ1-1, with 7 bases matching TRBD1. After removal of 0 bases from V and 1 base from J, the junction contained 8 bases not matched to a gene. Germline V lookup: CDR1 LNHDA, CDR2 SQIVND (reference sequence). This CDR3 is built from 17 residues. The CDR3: CASSIEGQGVGNTEAFF. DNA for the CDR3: TGTGCCAGTAGTATAGAAGGGCAGGGGGTAGGGAACACTGAAGCTTTCTTT.

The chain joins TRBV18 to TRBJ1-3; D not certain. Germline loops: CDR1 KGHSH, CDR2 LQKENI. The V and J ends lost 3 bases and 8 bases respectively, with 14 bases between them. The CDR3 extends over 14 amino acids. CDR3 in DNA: TGTGCCAGCTCACCGAGGGAACATGGGGACACCATATATTTT. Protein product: CASSPREHGDTIYF.

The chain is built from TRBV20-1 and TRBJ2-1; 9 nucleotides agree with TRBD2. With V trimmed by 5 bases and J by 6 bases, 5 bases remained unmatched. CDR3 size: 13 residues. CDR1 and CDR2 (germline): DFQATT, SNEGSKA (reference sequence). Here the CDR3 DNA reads TGCAGTGCTTCCCTAGCGGGACGCAATGAGCAGTTCTTC. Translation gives CSASLAGRNEQFF.

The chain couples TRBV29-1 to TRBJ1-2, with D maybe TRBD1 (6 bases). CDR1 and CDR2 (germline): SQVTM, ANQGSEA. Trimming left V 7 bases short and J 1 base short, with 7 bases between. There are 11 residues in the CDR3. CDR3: CSEGGNYGYTF. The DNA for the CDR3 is TGCAGCGAGGGGGGTAACTATGGCTACACCTTC.

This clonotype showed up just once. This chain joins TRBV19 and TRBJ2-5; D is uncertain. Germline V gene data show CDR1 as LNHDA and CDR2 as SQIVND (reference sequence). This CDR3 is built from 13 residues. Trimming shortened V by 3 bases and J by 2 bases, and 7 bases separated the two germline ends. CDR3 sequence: CASSIGQQETQYF. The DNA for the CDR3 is TGTGCCAGTAGTATTGGTCAGCAAGAGACCCAGTACTTC.

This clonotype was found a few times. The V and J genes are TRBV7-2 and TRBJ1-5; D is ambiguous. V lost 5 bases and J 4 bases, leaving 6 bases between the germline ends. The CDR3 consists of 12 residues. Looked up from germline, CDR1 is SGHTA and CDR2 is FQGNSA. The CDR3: CASSRPNQPQHF. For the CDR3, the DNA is TGTGCCAGCAGCAGACCGAATCAGCCCCAGCATTTT.

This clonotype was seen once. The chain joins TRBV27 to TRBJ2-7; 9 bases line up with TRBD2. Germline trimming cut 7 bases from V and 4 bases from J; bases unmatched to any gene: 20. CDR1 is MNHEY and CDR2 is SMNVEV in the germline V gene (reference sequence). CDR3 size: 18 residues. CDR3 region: CASIPFGHWSGGTYEQYF. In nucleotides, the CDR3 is TGTGCCAGCATCCCTTTCGGTCATTGGAGCGGGGGGACTTACGAGCAGTACTTC.

CDR3 in DNA: TGTGCCAGCATTTGGCTAGCGGGACTCTCCTACAATGAGCAGTTCTTC. Translating gives CASIWLAGLSYNEQFF. V and J are TRBV2 and TRBJ2-1; the match to TRBD2 covers 9 bases. J gave up 0 bases and V 7 bases, and 7 bases lay outside the gene matches. This CDR3 comprises 16 residues. Germline V gives CDR1 SNHLY, CDR2 FYNNEI.